The entry that follows covers one T cell receptor (beta chain) sequence. Its antigen remains unidentified. Naive CD8 cells lacked CD45RO and underwent positive selection for CCR7, leaving out terminally differentiated effector memory CD45RA+ cells. TCRdb keeps only in-frame clones here, not all; method: immunoSEQ multiplex PCR. The table includes some 600,000 clones, roughly 95% detected once. These data originate in a study of shared clonotypes between healthy human individuals. Study conclusions and caveats: Few donors limited the genetic and exposure-history diversity represented. The sharing of about 5.3% of naive CD4 clonotypes was seen across a few donors.

This CDR3 comprises 14 residues. CDR1 is SGDLS and CDR2 is YYNGEE in the germline V gene. Trimming shortened V by 3 bases and J by 3 bases, and 10 bases separated the two germline ends. This TCR came from a woman between 25 and 40 years old in good health. Sequenced input: naive CD8+ T cells sorted from blood. The chain joins TRBV9 to TRBJ2-1, with D maybe TRBD1 (7 bases). CDR3 residues: CASSGRDSYNEQFF. In DNA, the CDR3 is TGTGCCAGCAGCGGGAGGGACAGCTACAATGAGCAGTTCTTC.